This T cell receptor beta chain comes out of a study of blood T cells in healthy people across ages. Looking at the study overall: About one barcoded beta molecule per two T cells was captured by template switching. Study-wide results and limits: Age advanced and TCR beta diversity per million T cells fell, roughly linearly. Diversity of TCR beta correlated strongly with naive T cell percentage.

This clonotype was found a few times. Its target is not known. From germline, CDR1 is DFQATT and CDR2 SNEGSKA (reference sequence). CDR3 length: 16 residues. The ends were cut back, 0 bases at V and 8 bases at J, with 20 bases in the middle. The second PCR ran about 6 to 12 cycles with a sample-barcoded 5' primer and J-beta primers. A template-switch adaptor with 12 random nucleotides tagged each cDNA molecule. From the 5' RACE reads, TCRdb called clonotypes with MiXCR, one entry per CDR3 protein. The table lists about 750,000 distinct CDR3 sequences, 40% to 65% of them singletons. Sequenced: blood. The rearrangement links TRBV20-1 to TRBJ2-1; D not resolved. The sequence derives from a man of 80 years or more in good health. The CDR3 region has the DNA TGCAGTGCTAGAGATCCTCGGGCGGTCCAGTACGATGAGCAGTTCTTC. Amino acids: CSARDPRAVQYDEQFF.